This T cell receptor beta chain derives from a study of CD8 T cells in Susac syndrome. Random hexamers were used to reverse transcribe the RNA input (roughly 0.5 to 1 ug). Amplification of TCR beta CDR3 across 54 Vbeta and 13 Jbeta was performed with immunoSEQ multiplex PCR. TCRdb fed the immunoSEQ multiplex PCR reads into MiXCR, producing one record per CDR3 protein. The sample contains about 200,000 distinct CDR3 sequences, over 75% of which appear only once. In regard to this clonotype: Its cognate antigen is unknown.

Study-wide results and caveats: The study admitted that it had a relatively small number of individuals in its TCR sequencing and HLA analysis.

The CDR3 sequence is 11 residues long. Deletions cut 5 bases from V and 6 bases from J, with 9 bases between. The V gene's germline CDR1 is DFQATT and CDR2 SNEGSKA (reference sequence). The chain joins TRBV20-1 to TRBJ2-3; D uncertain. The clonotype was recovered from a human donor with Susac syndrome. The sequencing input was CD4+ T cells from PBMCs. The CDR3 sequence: CSASPRDTQYF. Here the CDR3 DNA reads TGCAGTGCTTCTCCCCGGGATACGCAGTATTTT.